The rows below give T cell receptor beta chains drawn from one sample of a study of T-cell reconstitution after alpha-beta-depleted transplantation in children. Each CDR3 protein gets one entry after TCRdb re-called the PCR reads with MiXCR. The profile shows over 200,000 distinct CDR3 sequences, about a tenth of them singletons. Here the sequenced sample was PBMCs, taken before TCRalphabeta/CD19-depleted stem cell transplant. The receptors come from a child younger than two with acute myeloid leukemia, due to receive a stem cell transplant. CDR3s include the opening cysteine and the closing phenylalanine or tryptophan. The order of the fields is J gene, V gene, clone size, D gene, CDR3 protein, CDR3 DNA. The D gene is left open where the match is weak. Clone size is given for some rows only: seen once, a few or many times, or a class if the clone is expanded.

>TRBJ1-1|TRBV7-9|NA|TRBD1
CASSRLTGEAFF
TGTGCCAGCAGCCGGTTGACAGGGGAAGCTTTCTTT
>TRBJ1-1|TRBV28|many|NA
CASGGWVVSTEAFF
TGTGCCAGCGGAGGTTGGGTCGTGAGCACTGAAGCTTTCTTT
>TRBJ1-1|TRBV10-3|many|TRBD1
CAISSRGLGEAEAFF
TGTGCCATCAGCTCCAGGGGGCTAGGGGAAGCTGAAGCTTTCTTT
>TRBJ1-4|TRBV5-6|many|TRBD1
CASSLTPGTGDEKLFF
TGTGCCAGCAGCTTAACACCCGGGACAGGGGATGAAAAACTGTTTTTT
>TRBJ2-3|TRBV19|few|NA
CASTDTQYF
TGTGCCAGTACAGATACGCAGTATTTT
>TRBJ1-2|TRBV12-3/TRBV12-4|NA|TRBD1
CASRMGTVYGYTF
TGTGCCAGCAGAATGGGGACAGTATATGGCTACACCTTC
>TRBJ2-7|TRBV20-1|many|TRBD2
CSAGSGRAPYEQYF
TGCAGTGCTGGGAGCGGGAGGGCGCCCTACGAGCAGTACTTC
>TRBJ2-1|TRBV20-1|few|TRBD2
CSVSASGIYNEQFF
TGCAGTGTCAGTGCTAGCGGGATCTACAATGAGCAGTTCTTC
>TRBJ1-2|TRBV5-1|many|TRBD1
CASSSGQDHGYTF
TGCGCCAGCAGCTCTGGACAGGATCATGGCTACACCTTC
>TRBJ2-2|TRBV20-1|many|NA
CSAKGRPNTGELFF
TGCAGTGCTAAGGGACGGCCGAACACCGGGGAGCTGTTTTTT
>TRBJ1-2|TRBV11-2|NA|NA
CASSLDLPGNYGYTF
TGTGCCAGCAGCTTAGATCTTCCAGGGAACTATGGCTACACCTTC
>TRBJ2-2|TRBV20-1|many|TRBD2
CSAPPPGTTAAGELFF
TGCAGTGCTCCCCCCCCCGGGACTACCGCGGCCGGGGAGCTGTTTTTT
>TRBJ1-2|TRBV5-1|many|NA
CASSLDHGIYGYTF
TGCGCCAGCAGCTTGGATCACGGGATCTATGGCTACACCTTC
>TRBJ2-3|TRBV20-1|many|TRBD2
CSASLAGGPDTQYF
TGCAGTGCTAGTTTAGCGGGAGGGCCAGATACGCAGTATTTT
>TRBJ1-2|TRBV29-1|NA|NA
CSVSAVANYGYTF
TGCAGCGTTAGCGCGGTCGCTAACTATGGCTACACCTTC
>TRBJ2-1|TRBV4-1|many|TRBD1
CASSQAFGTGDNNEQFF
TGCGCCAGCAGCCAAGCGTTCGGGACAGGGGACAACAATGAGCAGTTCTTC
>TRBJ2-1|TRBV9|many|TRBD2
CASSPSGGLNEQFF
TGTGCCAGCAGCCCTAGCGGGGGGCTAAATGAGCAGTTCTTC
>TRBJ2-2|TRBV5-1|many|NA
CASSLGQGFTGELFF
TGCGCCAGCAGCTTGGGCCAGGGATTCACCGGGGAGCTGTTTTTT
>TRBJ1-3|TRBV18|many|NA
CASSPGHSGNTIYF
TGTGCCAGCTCACCGGGACACTCTGGAAACACCATATATTTT
>TRBJ2-1|TRBV7-2|many|TRBD2
CASKGAGGPYNEQFF
TGTGCCAGCAAAGGGGCGGGAGGCCCCTACAATGAGCAGTTCTTC
>TRBJ2-7|TRBV10-3|many|NA
CATRGRLSYEQYF
TGTGCCACCCGGGGGAGGCTCTCCTACGAGCAGTACTTC
>TRBJ2-1|TRBV20-1|many|TRBD2
CSARLAGADNEQFF
TGCAGTGCTAGACTAGCGGGAGCGGACAATGAGCAGTTCTTC
>TRBJ1-5|TRBV19|many|NA
CASTLDEDQPQHF
TGTGCCAGTACCTTGGACGAGGATCAGCCCCAGCATTTT